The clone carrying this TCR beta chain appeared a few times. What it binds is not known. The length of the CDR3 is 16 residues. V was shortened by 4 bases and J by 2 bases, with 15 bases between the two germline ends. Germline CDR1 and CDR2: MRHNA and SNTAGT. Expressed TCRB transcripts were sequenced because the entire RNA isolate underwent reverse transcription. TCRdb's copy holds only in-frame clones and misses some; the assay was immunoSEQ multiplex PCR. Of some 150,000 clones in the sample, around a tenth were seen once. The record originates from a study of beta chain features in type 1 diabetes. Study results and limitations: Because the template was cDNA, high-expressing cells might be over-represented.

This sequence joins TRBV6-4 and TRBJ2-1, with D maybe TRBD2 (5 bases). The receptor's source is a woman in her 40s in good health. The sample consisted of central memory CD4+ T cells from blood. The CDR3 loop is CASSGEFGIPYNEQFF. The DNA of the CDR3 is TGTGCCAGCAGTGGCGAATTCGGGATCCCCTACAATGAGCAGTTCTTC.